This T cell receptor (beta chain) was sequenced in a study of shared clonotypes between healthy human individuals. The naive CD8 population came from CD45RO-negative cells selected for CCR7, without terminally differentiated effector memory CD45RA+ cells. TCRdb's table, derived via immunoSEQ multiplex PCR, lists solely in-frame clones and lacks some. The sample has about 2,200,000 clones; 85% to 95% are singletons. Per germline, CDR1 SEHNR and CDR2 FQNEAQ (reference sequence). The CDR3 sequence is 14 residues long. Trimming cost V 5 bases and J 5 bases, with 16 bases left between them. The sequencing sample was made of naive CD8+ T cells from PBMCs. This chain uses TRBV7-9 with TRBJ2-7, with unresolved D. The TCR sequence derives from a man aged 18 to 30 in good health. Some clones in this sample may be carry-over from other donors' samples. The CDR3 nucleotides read TGTGCCAGCAGCAATTCTTTGAATCCTGACGAGCAGTACTTC. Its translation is CASSNSLNPDEQYF.